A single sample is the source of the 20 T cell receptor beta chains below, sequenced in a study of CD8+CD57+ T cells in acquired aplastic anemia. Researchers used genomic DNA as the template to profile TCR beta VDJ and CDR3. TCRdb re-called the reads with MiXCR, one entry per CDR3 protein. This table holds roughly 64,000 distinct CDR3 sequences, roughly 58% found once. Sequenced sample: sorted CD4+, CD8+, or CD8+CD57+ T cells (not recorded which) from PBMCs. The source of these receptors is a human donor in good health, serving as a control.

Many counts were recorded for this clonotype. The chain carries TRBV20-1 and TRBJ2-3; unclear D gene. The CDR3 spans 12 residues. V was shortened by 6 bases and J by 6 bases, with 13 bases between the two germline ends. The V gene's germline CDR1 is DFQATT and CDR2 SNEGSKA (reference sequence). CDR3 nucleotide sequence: TGCAGTGCCGAGCCATCTGTTGATACGCAGTATTTT. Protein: CSAEPSVDTQYF.

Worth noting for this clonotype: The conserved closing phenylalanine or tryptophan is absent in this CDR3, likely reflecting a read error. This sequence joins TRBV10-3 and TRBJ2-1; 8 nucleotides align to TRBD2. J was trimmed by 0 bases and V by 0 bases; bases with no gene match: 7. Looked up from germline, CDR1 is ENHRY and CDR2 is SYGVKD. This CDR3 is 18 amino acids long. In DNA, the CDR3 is TGTGCCATCAGTGAGTCGAAGGCACTAGCGGCCTCCTACAATGAGCAGTTCTTA. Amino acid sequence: CAISESKALAASYNEQFL.

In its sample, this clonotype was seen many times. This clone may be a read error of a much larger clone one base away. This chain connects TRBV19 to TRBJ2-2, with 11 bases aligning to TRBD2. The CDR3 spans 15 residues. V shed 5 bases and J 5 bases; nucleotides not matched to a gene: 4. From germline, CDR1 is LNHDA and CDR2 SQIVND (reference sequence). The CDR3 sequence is CASSRLAGTTGELFF. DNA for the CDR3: TGTGCCAGTAGTCGACTAGCGGGAACTACCGGGGAGCTGTTTTTT.

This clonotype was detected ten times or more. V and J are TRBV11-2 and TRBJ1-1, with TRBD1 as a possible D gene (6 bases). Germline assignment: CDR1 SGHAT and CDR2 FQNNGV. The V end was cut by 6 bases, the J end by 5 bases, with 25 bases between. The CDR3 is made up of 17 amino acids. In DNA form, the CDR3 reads TGTGCCAGCAGAAGGCGCGGGCAGGGGTCGTCGGGGACTGAAGCTTTCTTT. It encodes CASRRRGQGSSGTEAFF.

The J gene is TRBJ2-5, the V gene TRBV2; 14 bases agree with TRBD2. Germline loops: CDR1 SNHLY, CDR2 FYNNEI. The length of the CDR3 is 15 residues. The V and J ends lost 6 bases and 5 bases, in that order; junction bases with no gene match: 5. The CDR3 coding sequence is TGTGCCAGCAGAGGGACTAGCGGGAGTCTGGAGACCCAGTACTTC. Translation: CASRGTSGSLETQYF.

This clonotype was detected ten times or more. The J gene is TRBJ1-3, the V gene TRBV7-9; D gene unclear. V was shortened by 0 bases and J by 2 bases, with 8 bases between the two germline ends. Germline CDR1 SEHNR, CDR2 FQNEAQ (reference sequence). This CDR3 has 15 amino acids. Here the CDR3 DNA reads TGTGCCAGCAGCTTAGCGACGGGGACTGGAAACACCATATATTTT. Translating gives CASSLATGTGNTIYF.

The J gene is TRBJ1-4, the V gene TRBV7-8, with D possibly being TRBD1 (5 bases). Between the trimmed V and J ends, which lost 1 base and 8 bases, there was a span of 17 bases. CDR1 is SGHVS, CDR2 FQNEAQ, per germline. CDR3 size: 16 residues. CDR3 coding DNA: TGTGCCAGCAGCTTAGGTGGGCCCCAGGGTCGGGAAAAACTGTTTTTT. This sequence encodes CASSLGGPQGREKLFF.

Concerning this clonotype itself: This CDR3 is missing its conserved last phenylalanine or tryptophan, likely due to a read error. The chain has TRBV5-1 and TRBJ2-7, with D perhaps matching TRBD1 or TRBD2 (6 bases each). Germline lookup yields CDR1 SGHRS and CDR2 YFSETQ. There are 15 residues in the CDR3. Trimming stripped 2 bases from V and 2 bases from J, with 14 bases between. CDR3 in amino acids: CASSFAGHPTYEQYL. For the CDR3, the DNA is TGCGCCAGCAGCTTCGCGGGACACCCAACCTACGAGCAGTACCTT.

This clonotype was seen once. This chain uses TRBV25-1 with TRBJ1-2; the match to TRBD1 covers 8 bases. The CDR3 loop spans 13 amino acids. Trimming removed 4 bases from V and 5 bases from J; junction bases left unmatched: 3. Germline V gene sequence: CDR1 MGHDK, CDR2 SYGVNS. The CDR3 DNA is TGTGCCAGCAGTGTCACAGGGGGGTATGGCTACACCTTC. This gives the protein CASSVTGGYGYTF.

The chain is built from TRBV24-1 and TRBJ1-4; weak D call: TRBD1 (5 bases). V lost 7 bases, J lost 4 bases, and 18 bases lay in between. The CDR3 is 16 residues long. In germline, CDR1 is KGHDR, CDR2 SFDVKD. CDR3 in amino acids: CATSSDVGTGNEKLFF. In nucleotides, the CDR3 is TGTGCCACCAGCTCAGATGTGGGGACTGGTAATGAAAAACTGTTTTTT.

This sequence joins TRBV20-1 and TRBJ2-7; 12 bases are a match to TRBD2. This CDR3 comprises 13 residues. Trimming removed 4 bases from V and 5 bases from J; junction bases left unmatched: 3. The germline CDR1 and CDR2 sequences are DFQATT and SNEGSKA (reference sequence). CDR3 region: CSATSGGANEQYF. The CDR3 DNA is TGCAGTGCTACTAGCGGGGGGGCCAACGAGCAGTACTTC.

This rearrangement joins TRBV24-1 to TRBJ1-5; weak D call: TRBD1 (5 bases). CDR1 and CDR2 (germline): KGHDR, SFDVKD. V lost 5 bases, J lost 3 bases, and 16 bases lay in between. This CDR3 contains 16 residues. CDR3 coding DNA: TGTGCCACCAGTGCACGGCCAGACAGCACCAATCAGCCCCAGCATTTT. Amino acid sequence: CATSARPDSTNQPQHF.

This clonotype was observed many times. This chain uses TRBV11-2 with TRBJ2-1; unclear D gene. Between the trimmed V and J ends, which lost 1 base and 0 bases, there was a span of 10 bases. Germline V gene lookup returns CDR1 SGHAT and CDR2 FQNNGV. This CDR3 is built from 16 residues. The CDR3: CASSLGSPRSYNEQFF. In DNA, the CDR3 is TGTGCCAGCAGCTTAGGGTCACCCCGCTCCTACAATGAGCAGTTCTTC.

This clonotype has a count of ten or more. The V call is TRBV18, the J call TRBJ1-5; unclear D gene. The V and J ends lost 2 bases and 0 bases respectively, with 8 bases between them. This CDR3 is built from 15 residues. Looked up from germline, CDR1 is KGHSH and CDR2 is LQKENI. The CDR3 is CASSPGGHSNQPQHF. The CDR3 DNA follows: TGTGCCAGCTCACCAGGAGGGCATAGCAATCAGCCCCAGCATTTT.

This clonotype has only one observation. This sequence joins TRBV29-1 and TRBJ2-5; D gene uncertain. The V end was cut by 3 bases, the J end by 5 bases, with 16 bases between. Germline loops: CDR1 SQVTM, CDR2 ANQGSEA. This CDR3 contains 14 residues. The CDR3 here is CSVDLRRIGETQYF. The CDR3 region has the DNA TGCAGCGTTGACCTACGCAGGATTGGGGAGACCCAGTACTTC. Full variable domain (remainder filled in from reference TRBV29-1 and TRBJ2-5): SAVISQKPSRDICQRGTSLTIQCQVDSQVTMMFWYRQQPGQSLTLIATANQGSEATYESGFVIDKFPISRPNLTFSTLTVSNMSPEDSSIYLCSVDLRRIGETQYFGPGTRLLVL.

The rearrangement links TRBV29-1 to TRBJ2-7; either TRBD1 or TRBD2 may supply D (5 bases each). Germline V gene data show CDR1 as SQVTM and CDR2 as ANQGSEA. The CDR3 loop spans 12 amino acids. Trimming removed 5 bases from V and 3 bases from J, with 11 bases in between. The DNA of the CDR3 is TGCAGCGTTTGGGACGGGTTCTACGAGCAGTACTTC. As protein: CSVWDGFYEQYF.

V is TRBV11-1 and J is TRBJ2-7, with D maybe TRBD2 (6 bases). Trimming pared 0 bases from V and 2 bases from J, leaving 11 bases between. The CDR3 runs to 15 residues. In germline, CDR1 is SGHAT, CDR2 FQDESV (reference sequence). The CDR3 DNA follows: TGTGCCAGCAGCTTAGCCGGGGGAGATCCCTACGAGCAGTACTTC. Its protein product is CASSLAGGDPYEQYF.

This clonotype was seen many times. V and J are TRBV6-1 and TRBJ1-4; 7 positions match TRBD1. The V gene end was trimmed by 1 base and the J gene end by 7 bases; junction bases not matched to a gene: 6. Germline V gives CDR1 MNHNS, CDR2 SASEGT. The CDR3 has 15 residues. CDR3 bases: TGTGCCAGCAGTGAAGGGTCAGGGGGGACTGAAAAACTGTTTTTT. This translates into CASSEGSGGTEKLFF.

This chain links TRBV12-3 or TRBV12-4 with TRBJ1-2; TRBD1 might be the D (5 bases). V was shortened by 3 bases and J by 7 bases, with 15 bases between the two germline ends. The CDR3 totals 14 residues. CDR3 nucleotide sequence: TGTGCCAGCAGTTTGATTGGGCAGGGCGGTGGCTACACCTTC. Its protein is CASSLIGQGGGYTF.

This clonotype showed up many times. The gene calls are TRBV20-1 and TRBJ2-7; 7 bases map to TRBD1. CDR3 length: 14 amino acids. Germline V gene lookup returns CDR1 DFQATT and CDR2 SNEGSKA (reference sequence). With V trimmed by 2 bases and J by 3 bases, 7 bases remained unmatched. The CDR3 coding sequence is TGCAGTGCTAGAACCGGGACAGCTAACTACGAGCAGTACTTC. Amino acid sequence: CSARTGTANYEQYF.